This TCR beta chain was sequenced for a study of human T cells and chemical hapten exposure. Study as a whole: Largely, small differences in pooled library volume made per-sample TCR yields vary. Study conclusions and caveats: DPC sensitization left the count of TCRs above 1 in 1000 unchanged.

Specified time point: healthy volunteer bleed at 2 weeks. Extraction of total RNA was performed on unfractionated whole blood. MiXCR, run by TCRdb on the RACE reads, gives a single entry per CDR3 protein. The sample records about 46,000 distinct CDR3 sequences, roughly 4% being singletons. On this clonotype itself: The target antigen is unknown.

The sequencing input was whole blood. This sequence was found in a female donor in good health. Some clones in this sample may be carry-over from other donors' samples.

CDR3 bases: TGCAGTGCTAGGACAGGGGTTCGGGGCGAGCAGTACTTC. Translated: CSARTGVRGEQYF. V and J are TRBV20-1 and TRBJ2-7; TRBD1 agrees at 8 bases. The V segment lost 3 bases and the J segment 6 bases; nucleotides outside the gene matches: 7. The germline V gene has CDR1 DFQATT and CDR2 SNEGSKA (reference sequence). CDR3 length equals 13 residues.